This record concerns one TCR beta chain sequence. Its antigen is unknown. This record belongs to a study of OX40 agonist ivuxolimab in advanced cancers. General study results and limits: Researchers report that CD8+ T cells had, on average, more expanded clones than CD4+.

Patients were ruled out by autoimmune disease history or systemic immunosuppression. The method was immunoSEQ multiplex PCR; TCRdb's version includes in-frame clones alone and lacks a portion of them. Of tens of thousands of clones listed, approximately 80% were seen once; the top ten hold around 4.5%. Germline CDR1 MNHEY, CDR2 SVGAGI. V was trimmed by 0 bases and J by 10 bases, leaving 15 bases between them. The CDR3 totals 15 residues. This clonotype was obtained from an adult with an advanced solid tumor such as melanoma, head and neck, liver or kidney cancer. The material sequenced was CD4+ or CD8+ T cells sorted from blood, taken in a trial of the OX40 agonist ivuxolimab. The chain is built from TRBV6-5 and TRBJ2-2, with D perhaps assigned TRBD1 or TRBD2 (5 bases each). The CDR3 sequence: CASSYSTIGTSELFF. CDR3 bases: TGTGCCAGCAGTTACTCGACTATCGGGACGTCGGAGCTGTTTTTT.